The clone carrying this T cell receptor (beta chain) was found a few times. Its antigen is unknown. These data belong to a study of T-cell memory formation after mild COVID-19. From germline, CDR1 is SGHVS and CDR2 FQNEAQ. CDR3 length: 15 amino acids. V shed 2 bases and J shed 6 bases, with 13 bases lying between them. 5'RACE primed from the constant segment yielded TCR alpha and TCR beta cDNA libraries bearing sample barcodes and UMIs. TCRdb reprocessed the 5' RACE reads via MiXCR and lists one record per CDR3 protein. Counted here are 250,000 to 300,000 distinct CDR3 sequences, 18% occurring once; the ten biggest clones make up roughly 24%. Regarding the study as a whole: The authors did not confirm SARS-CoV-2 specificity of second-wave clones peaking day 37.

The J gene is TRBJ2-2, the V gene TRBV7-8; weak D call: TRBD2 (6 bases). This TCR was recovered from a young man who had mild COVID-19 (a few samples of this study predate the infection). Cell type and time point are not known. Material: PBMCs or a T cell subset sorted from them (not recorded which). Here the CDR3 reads CASSLIGGMAGELFF. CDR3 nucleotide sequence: TGTGCCAGCAGCTTAATCGGGGGAATGGCCGGGGAGCTGTTTTTT.